These T cell receptor beta chains were read from a single sample in a study of blood T cells in healthy people across ages. TCRdb fed the 5' RACE reads into MiXCR, producing one record per CDR3 protein. The data hold about 780,000 distinct CDR3 sequences, with approximately 67% observed a single time. Sequenced material: blood. These receptors were obtained from a man aged 25-45 years in good health. Both conserved end residues are part of each CDR3. The order of the fields is CDR3 protein, CDR3 DNA, D gene, clone size, J gene, V gene. The D gene is left open where the match is weak. The size of a clone is reported for some rows only, either as once, few or many, or as a class for expanded clones.

CDR3aa: CASSPWGQSYEQYF
CDR3nt: TGTGCCAGCTCCCCCTGGGGGCAGTCCTACGAGCAGTACTTC
d_gene: .
abundance: .
j_gene: TRBJ2-7
v_gene: TRBV4-2

CDR3aa: CGARNRDYGYTF
CDR3nt: TGCGGTGCTAGGAACAGGGACTATGGCTACACCTTC
d_gene: .
abundance: .
j_gene: TRBJ1-2
v_gene: TRBV20-1

CDR3aa: CASSPGTKTEAFF
CDR3nt: TGTGCCAGCAGCCCCGGGACGAAAACTGAAGCTTTCTTT
d_gene: .
abundance: .
j_gene: TRBJ1-1
v_gene: TRBV7-3

CDR3aa: CASSDSSGTTLLTF
CDR3nt: TGTGCCAGCAGTGACTCTTCCGGGACCACCCTCCTGACTTTC
d_gene: .
abundance: .
j_gene: TRBJ2-6
v_gene: TRBV6-1

CDR3aa: CSRRPGTGDTEAFF
CDR3nt: TGCAGTCGGCGGCCGGGGACAGGGGACACTGAAGCTTTCTTT
d_gene: TRBD1
abundance: .
j_gene: TRBJ1-1
v_gene: TRBV20-1

CDR3aa: CASSERGPRKYEQYF
CDR3nt: TGTGCCAGCAGTGAACGGGGGCCAAGAAAATACGAGCAGTACTTC
d_gene: .
abundance: .
j_gene: TRBJ2-7
v_gene: TRBV2

CDR3aa: CASSYSEDYYEQYF
CDR3nt: TGTGCCAGCAGTTACTCGGAGGACTACTACGAGCAGTACTTC
d_gene: .
abundance: .
j_gene: TRBJ2-7
v_gene: TRBV6-2/TRBV6-3

CDR3aa: CASSVQDLWEQFF
CDR3nt: TGCGCCAGCAGCGTGCAGGACCTTTGGGAGCAGTTCTTT
d_gene: .
abundance: .
j_gene: TRBJ2-1
v_gene: TRBV5-1

CDR3aa: CASSDTNQETQYF
CDR3nt: TGTGCCAGCAGTGACACAAACCAAGAGACCCAGTACTTC
d_gene: .
abundance: .
j_gene: TRBJ2-5
v_gene: TRBV6-2/TRBV6-3

CDR3aa: CASSQGRYQPQHF
CDR3nt: TGTGCCAGCAGCCAAGGTCGATATCAGCCCCAGCATTTT
d_gene: .
abundance: .
j_gene: TRBJ1-5
v_gene: TRBV3-1

CDR3aa: CASRYREGVPEQFF
CDR3nt: TGTGCCAGCAGATACAGGGAAGGGGTTCCTGAGCAGTTCTTC
d_gene: .
abundance: once
j_gene: TRBJ2-1
v_gene: TRBV2

CDR3aa: CASSLIAGIYEQYF
CDR3nt: TGTGCCAGCAGCTTAATAGCGGGGATTTACGAGCAGTACTTC
d_gene: TRBD2
abundance: .
j_gene: TRBJ2-7
v_gene: TRBV7-2

CDR3aa: CAITGQGNTEAFF
CDR3nt: TGTGCCATCACTGGACAGGGGAACACTGAAGCTTTCTTT
d_gene: TRBD1
abundance: .
j_gene: TRBJ1-1
v_gene: TRBV10-3

CDR3aa: CATSREGAGDVGIQYF
CDR3nt: TGTGCCACCAGCAGAGAAGGGGCAGGGGATGTGGGCATTCAGTACTTC
d_gene: .
abundance: .
j_gene: TRBJ2-4
v_gene: TRBV15

CDR3aa: CASSANQAPYEQYF
CDR3nt: TGTGCCAGCAGCGCTAACCAGGCCCCCTACGAGCAGTACTTC
d_gene: .
abundance: few
j_gene: TRBJ2-7
v_gene: TRBV7-6

CDR3aa: CASSLRQGWNEQFF
CDR3nt: TGTGCCAGCAGTTTGAGGCAGGGCTGGAATGAGCAGTTCTTC
d_gene: .
abundance: few
j_gene: TRBJ2-1
v_gene: TRBV6-1

CDR3aa: CSASDSTQRSYNEQFF
CDR3nt: TGCAGTGCTTCCGACTCTACCCAGCGCTCCTACAATGAGCAGTTCTTC
d_gene: .
abundance: .
j_gene: TRBJ2-1
v_gene: TRBV20-1

CDR3aa: CASSLGPGHNNEQFF
CDR3nt: TGCGCCAGCAGCCTTGGCCCCGGACACAACAATGAGCAGTTCTTC
d_gene: .
abundance: .
j_gene: TRBJ2-1
v_gene: TRBV4-3

CDR3aa: CASSLGGLLETQYF
CDR3nt: TGTGCCAGCAGCTTAGGGGGGTTGTTAGAGACCCAGTACTTC
d_gene: .
abundance: .
j_gene: TRBJ2-5
v_gene: TRBV7-2

CDR3aa: CASSVAAGVTYGYTF
CDR3nt: TGTGCCAGCAGCGTAGCGGCAGGGGTTACCTATGGCTACACCTTC
d_gene: .
abundance: once
j_gene: TRBJ1-2
v_gene: TRBV9

CDR3aa: CASSPRTNLYEQYF
CDR3nt: TGTGCCAGCAGCCCACGGACAAACCTCTACGAGCAGTACTTC
d_gene: .
abundance: few
j_gene: TRBJ2-7
v_gene: TRBV9

CDR3aa: CASSLEEGRKLFF
CDR3nt: TGTGCCAGCAGCTTAGAAGAGGGTAGAAAACTGTTTTTT
d_gene: .
abundance: .
j_gene: TRBJ1-4
v_gene: TRBV7-2